This T cell receptor (beta chain) derives from a study of identical twins' blood T cells. TCR cDNA libraries came from RNA via a modified published protocol. Study processing details: Clonotypes per individual ranged from about 85,000 to nearly 500,000. TCRdb recomputed calls from the 5' RACE reads with MiXCR, one row per CDR3 protein. TCRdb's processing, not the authors', yielded these V and J calls. Of 350,000 to 450,000 distinct CDR3 sequences in the sample, about 28% are singletons; the top ten hold 5.5% to 6.5%. The ends were cut back, 10 bases at V and 9 bases at J, with 24 bases in the middle. CDR3 length equals 14 residues. Germline V gene sequence: CDR1 SNHLY, CDR2 FYNNEI. Three pairs of healthy female monozygous twins were the donors. This clonotype was found a few times.

This rearrangement joins TRBV2 to TRBJ1-1; D remains ambiguous. The sequenced sample consisted of PBMCs. The TCR comes from a woman aged 18 to 55 in good health. The CDR3 DNA sequence: TGTGCCACGTTCCCCACTTGGACGGGAATAAAAGCTTTCTTT. Residues: CATFPTWTGIKAFF. Filled out from reference TRBV2 and TRBJ1-1, the complete variable domain reads EPEVTQTPSHQVTQMGQEVILRCVPISNHLYFYWYRQILGQKVEFLVSFYNNEISEKSEIFDDQFSVERPDGSNFTLKIRSTKLEDSAMYFCATFPTWTGIKAFFGQGTRLTVV.